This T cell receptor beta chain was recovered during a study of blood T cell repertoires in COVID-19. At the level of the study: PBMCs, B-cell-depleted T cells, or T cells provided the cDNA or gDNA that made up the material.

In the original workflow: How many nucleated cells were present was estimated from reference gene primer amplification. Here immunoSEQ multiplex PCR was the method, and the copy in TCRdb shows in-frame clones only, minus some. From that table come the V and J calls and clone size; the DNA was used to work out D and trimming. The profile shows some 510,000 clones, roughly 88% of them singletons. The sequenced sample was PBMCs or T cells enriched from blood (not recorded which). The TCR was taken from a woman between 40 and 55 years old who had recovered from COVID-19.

CDR3 amino acids: CASGDRGAFNYGYTF. DNA of the CDR3: TGTGCCAGCGGGGACAGGGGCGCTTTCAACTATGGCTACACCTTC. J is TRBJ1-2 and V is TRBV7-2, with 10 bases that match TRBD1. After removal of 8 bases from V and 2 bases from J, the junction contained 8 bases not matched to a gene. The CDR3 is made up of 15 amino acids. Germline V gene data show CDR1 as SGHTA and CDR2 as FQGNSA.